This TCR beta chain was obtained from a study of cytomegalovirus exposure and HLA in healthy donors. The overall study: In a previous analysis, 120 million or so unique TCR beta sequences were found from 150 million to 200 million T cells.

With 3 bases removed from V and 3 bases from J, the gap between germline ends came to 9 bases. CDR1 is MGHRA and CDR2 is YSYEKL in the germline V gene. The CDR3 is 13 residues long. The PCR had 60 Vbeta and 13 Jbeta primers. Clones were sequenced by immunoSEQ multiplex PCR, and TCRdb holds only the in-frame ones, with some missing. In the table there are about 130,000 clones, roughly 80% of which are singletons. The chain employs TRBV4-1 and TRBJ2-7; maybe TRBD2 (5 bases). Material: PBMCs. This clonotype was obtained from a man aged 25-45 years in good health and CMV-seropositive. In DNA form, the CDR3 reads TGCGCCAGCAGCCACCAGAGGGACTACGAGCAGTACTTC. Its translation: CASSHQRDYEQYF.